This T cell receptor beta chain came from a study of blood T cell repertoires in COVID-19. This clone has at least ten counts. Germline V lookup: CDR1 SEHNR, CDR2 FQNEAQ (reference sequence). The CDR3 sequence is 18 residues long. V lost 5 bases, J lost 2 bases, and 12 bases stayed unmatched. Produced via immunoSEQ multiplex PCR; TCRdb's table is partial and in-frame only. Of 150,000 or so clones listed, under 90% were seen once; the top ten hold approximately 8.4%. The chain has TRBV7-9 and TRBJ2-5, with 12 positions matching TRBD1. Sequencing input: PBMCs or T cells enriched from blood (not recorded which). This clonotype originated in a woman aged 50 to 60 who had recovered from COVID-19. CDR3 sequence: CASSTGQGAAWGQETQYF. The CDR3 bases are TGTGCCAGCAGCACGGGACAGGGGGCCGCCTGGGGTCAAGAGACCCAGTACTTC.